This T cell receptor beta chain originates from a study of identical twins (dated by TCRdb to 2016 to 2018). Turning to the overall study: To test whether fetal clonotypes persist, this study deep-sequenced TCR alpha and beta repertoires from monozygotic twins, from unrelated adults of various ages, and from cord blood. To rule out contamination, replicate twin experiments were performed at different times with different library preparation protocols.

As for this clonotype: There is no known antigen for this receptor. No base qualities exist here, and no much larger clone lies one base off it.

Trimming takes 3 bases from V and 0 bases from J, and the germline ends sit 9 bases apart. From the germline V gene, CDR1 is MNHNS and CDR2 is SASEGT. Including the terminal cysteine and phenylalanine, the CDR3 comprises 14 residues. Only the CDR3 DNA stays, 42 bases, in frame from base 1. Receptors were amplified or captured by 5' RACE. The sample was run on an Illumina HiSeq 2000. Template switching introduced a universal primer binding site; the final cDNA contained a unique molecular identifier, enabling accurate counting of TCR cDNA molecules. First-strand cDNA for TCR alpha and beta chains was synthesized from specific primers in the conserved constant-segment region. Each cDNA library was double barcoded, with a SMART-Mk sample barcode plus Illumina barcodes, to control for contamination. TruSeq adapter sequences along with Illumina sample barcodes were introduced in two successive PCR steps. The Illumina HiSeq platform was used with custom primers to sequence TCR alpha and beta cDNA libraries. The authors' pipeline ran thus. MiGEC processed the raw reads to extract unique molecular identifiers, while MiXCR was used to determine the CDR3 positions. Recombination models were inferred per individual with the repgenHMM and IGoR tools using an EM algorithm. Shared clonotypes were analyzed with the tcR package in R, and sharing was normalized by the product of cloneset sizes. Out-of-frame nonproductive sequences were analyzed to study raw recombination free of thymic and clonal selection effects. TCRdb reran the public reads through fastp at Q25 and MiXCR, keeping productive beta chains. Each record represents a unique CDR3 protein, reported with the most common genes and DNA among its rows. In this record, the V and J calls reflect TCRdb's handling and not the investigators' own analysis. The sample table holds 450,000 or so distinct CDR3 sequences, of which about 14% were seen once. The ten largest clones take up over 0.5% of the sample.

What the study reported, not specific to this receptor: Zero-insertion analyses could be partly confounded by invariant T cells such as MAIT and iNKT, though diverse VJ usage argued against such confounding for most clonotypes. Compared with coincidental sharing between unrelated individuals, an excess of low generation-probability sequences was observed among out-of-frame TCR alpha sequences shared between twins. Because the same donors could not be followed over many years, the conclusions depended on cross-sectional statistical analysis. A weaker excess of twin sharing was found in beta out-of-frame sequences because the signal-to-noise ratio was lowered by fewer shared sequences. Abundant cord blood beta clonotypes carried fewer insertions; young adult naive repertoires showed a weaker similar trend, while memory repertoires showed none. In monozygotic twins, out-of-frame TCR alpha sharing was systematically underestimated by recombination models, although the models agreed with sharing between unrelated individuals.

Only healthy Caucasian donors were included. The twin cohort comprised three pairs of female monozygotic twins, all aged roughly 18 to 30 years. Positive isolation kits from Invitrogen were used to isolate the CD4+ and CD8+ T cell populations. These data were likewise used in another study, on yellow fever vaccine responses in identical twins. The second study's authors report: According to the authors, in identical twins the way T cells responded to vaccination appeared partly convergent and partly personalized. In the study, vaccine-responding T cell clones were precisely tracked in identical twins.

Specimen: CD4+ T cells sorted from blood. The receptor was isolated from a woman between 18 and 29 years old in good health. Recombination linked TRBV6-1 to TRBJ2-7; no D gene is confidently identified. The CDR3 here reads CASSEHGSSYEQYF. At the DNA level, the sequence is TGTGCCAGCAGTGAGCACGGTTCCTCCTACGAGCAGTACTTC.